Listed below are T cell receptor beta chains from one sample, sequenced in a study of response to subunit inactivated influenza vaccine. TCRdb passed the RT-PCR reads through MiXCR, listing each CDR3 protein once. The table includes around 570,000 distinct CDR3 sequences, roughly 12% detected once. Separately, the same data were catalogued under a study of T cells expressing NK-cell markers.

The sequences come from PBMCs from blood, collected on the day of vaccination. The receptors were gathered from a man over 45 who received an inactivated influenza vaccine. CDR3s include the opening cysteine and the closing phenylalanine or tryptophan. The size field is filled for only some rows; it gives once, few, many or a size class.

>TRBJ2-5|TRBV4-3|few
CASSQANRETQYF
>TRBJ2-1|TRBV12-3/TRBV12-4|few
CASSPGGHSFGEQFF
>TRBJ1-1|TRBV7-9|many
CASSLDMNTEAFF
>TRBJ2-1|TRBV3-1|few
CASSPSGYEQFF
>TRBJ2-3|TRBV24-1|.
CATSDSRRSSTDTQYF
>TRBJ2-7|TRBV20-1|.
CSAYRGTGGVYEQYF
>TRBJ1-1|TRBV20-1|few
CSARGEITGGTEAFF
>TRBJ1-4|TRBV12-3/TRBV12-4|.
CASSFGNREKLFF
>TRBJ2-7|TRBV12-3/TRBV12-4|.
CASSLRGFGEQYF
>TRBJ2-5|TRBV7-2|.
CASSSGAETQYF
>TRBJ2-3|TRBV19|few
CASSIDDSSTDTQYF
>TRBJ2-7|TRBV20-1|.
CSAKTGTYEQYF
>TRBJ1-5|TRBV10-1|.
CASSESRQNNQPQHF
>TRBJ2-1|TRBV11-2|.
CASSLQRGGVDEQFF
>TRBJ2-1|TRBV20-1|.
CSALLAGGPSSYNEQFF
>TRBJ2-7|TRBV6-2/TRBV6-3|.
CASRQDFGLGEQYF
>TRBJ2-7|TRBV2|.
CASSLLAGQPYEQYF
>TRBJ2-1|TRBV20-1|few
CSASSASGSSYNEQFF